The 15 T cell receptor beta chains below come from one sample, sequenced in a study of T-cell reconstitution after alpha-beta-depleted transplantation in children. A TCRbeta library incorporating unique molecular identifiers was prepared. MiXCR was run by TCRdb on the PCR reads, yielding one entry per CDR3 protein. Seen here are about 980,000 distinct CDR3 sequences, around 30% observed once, and the top ten hold over 25%. The sequenced sample was PBMCs, mostly from graft donor cells, obtained 360 days after TCRalphabeta/CD19-depleted stem cell transplant. All receptors come from a boy in the first two years of life who had a stem cell transplant for SCID, so the T cells may come from the graft donor.

The chain recombines TRBV6-1 with TRBJ2-3; TRBD2 might be the D (6 bases). The ends were cut back, 8 bases at V and 0 bases at J, with 12 bases in the middle. Germline V gene data show CDR1 as MNHNS and CDR2 as SASEGT. The CDR3 contains 14 residues. CDR3 residues: CASQEGPSTDTQYF. CDR3 bases: TGTGCCAGCCAGGAGGGGCCTAGCACAGATACGCAGTATTTT.

This sequence joins TRBV12-3 or TRBV12-4 and TRBJ2-5, with TRBD2 matching 7 bases. The CDR3 runs 16 residues. V lost 6 bases to trimming and J lost 4 bases; unmatched junction nucleotides: 14. CDR3 sequence: CASSTPIMGGIETQYF. CDR3 DNA: TGTGCCAGCAGCACCCCGATCATGGGGGGGATAGAGACCCAGTACTTC.

As to this clonotype: Because the CDR3 is missing its conserved closing phenylalanine or tryptophan, this is likely a read error. V is TRBV7-2 and J is TRBJ2-3, with 8 bases lining up with TRBD2. The CDR3 totals 16 residues. CDR1 and CDR2 (germline): SGHTA, FQGNSA. V dropped 2 bases and J dropped 2; count of bases not matched to a gene: 6. CDR3 bases: TGTGCCAGCAGCTTAATGGCGGGGGGCACCACAGATACGCAGTATTTA. It specifies CASSLMAGGTTDTQYL.

This clonotype was counted a few times. The gene calls are TRBV20-1 and TRBJ2-3; D is perhaps TRBD1 (5 bases). Trimming removed 0 bases at V and 7 bases at J, with 14 bases between. Germline CDR1 and CDR2: DFQATT and SNEGSKA (reference sequence). This CDR3 has 14 amino acids. The CDR3 reads CSARDRVSANTQYF. The CDR3 nucleotides read TGCAGTGCTAGAGACAGGGTATCAGCAAATACGCAGTATTTT.

V gene TRBV13 combines with J gene TRBJ2-2; TRBD2 matches 9 bases. J lost 4 bases, V lost 3 bases, and 6 bases had no gene match. The CDR3 consists of 16 residues. Germline loops: CDR1 PRHDT, CDR2 FYEKMQ (reference sequence). CDR3 bases: TGTGCCAGCAGCTTCCTAGCGGGGAGTGGCACCGGGGAGCTGTTTTTT. Protein sequence: CASSFLAGSGTGELFF. Together with reference TRBV13 and TRBJ2-2, the CDR3 gives the full variable domain: AAGVIQSPRHLIKEKRETATLKCYPIPRHDTVYWYQQGPGQDPQFLISFYEKMQSDKGSIPDRFSAQQFSDYHSELNMSSLELGDSALYFCASSFLAGSGTGELFFGEGSRLTVL.

This clonotype was seen more than once but under ten times. The chain couples TRBV4-1 to TRBJ2-5; possibly TRBD1 or TRBD2 for D (6 bases each). The CDR3 runs to 15 residues. Between the trimmed V and J ends, which lost 6 bases and 5 bases, there was a span of 19 bases. From germline, CDR1 is MGHRA and CDR2 YSYEKL. In DNA, the CDR3 is TGCGCCAGCAGTCGATCGGGGGCTGTTTTGGAGACCCAGTACTTC. Its translation: CASSRSGAVLETQYF.

The chain employs TRBV12-3 or TRBV12-4 and TRBJ2-5, with TRBD1 as a possible D gene (6 bases). This CDR3 contains 13 residues. V was shortened by 5 bases and J by 5 bases, with 12 bases between the two germline ends. The CDR3 DNA follows: TGTGCCAGCAGTCAGGGGTATGGGGAGACCCAGTACTTC. Translating it yields CASSQGYGETQYF.

CDR3 in amino acids: CASSLPSGSNTEAFF. The CDR3 coding sequence is TGTGCCAGCAGCTTACCCAGCGGATCGAACACTGAAGCTTTCTTT. The chain is built from TRBV7-9 and TRBJ1-1; no clear D. CDR1 is SEHNR and CDR2 is FQNEAQ in the germline V gene (reference sequence). V lost 2 bases and J 1 base, leaving 11 bases between the germline ends. This CDR3 has 15 amino acids.

The gene calls are TRBV28 and TRBJ2-7; either TRBD1 or TRBD2 may supply D (5 bases each). CDR1 and CDR2 from the germline V gene are MDHEN and SYDVKM. The CDR3 runs to 15 residues. Between the trimmed V and J ends, which lost 6 bases and 1 base, there was a span of 16 bases. The CDR3 nucleotides are TGTGCCAGCAGCCTAGGGACCTTGGGATCCTACGAGCAGTACTTC. Amino acids: CASSLGTLGSYEQYF. The whole variable domain, remainder taken from reference TRBV28 and TRBJ2-7, is DVKVTQSSRYLVKRTGEKVFLECVQDMDHENMFWYRQDPGLGLRLIYFSYDVKMKEKGDIPEGYSVSREKKERFSLILESASTNQTSMYLCASSLGTLGSYEQYFGPGTRLTVT.

V is TRBV9 and J is TRBJ1-1; TRBD1 is a possible D gene (5 bases). V lost 3 bases and J 1 base, leaving 13 bases between the germline ends. Per germline, CDR1 SGDLS and CDR2 YYNGEE. This CDR3 is 15 amino acids long. The CDR3 spells CASSGQGLQNTEAFF. The CDR3 DNA reads TGTGCCAGCAGCGGGCAGGGTCTTCAGAACACTGAAGCTTTCTTT.

This clonotype appeared a few times. This chain links TRBV11-1 with TRBJ2-6; D assignment may be TRBD1 or TRBD2 (5 bases each). This CDR3 spans 18 amino acids. The V gene's germline CDR1 is SGHAT and CDR2 FQDESV (reference sequence). Trimming left V 4 bases short and J 7 bases short, with 23 bases between. CDR3 DNA: TGTGCCAGCAGCTCCAGGGACGGCAAATTGAGACTTGCCAACGTCCTGACTTTC. Translation: CASSSRDGKLRLANVLTF.

The sample holds a few counts of this clonotype. The chain links TRBV7-6 to TRBJ2-3; 8 bases fit TRBD1. V was pared by 1 base and J by 3 bases, with 15 bases of the junction left unmatched. The length of the CDR3 is 19 residues. CDR1 is SGHVS, CDR2 FNYEAQ, per germline. For the CDR3, the DNA is TGTGCCAGCAGCTTAGGGACAGGGAACCGCCGAAGACGAACAGATACGCAGTATTTT. As protein: CASSLGTGNRRRRTDTQYF. Looking up the rest from reference TRBV7-6 and TRBJ2-3 gives the full variable domain: GAGVSQSPRYKVTKRGQDVALRCDPISGHVSLYWYRQALGQGPEFLTYFNYEAQQDKSGLPNDRFSAERPEGSISTLTIQRTEQRDSAMYRCASSLGTGNRRRRTDTQYFGPGTRLTVL.

This clonotype was found a few times. The rearrangement uses TRBV29-1 and TRBJ2-1, with 9 bases aligning to TRBD2. The CDR3 has 15 amino acids. The germline V gene encodes CDR1 SQVTM and CDR2 ANQGSEA. V lost 1 base, J lost 7 bases, and 8 bases stayed unmatched. As DNA, the CDR3 is TGCAGCGTTGAAGTGAGGGGCGGGGGGGGAAATGAGCAGTTCTTC. Its translation: CSVEVRGGGGNEQFF.

The CDR3 spells CASSPDRRNSPLHF. The CDR3 nucleotides read TGTGCCAGCAGCCCGGACAGGAGGAATTCACCCCTCCACTTT. This sequence joins TRBV5-6 and TRBJ1-6; 7 bases line up with TRBD1. J gave up 7 bases and V 4 bases, and 5 bases lay outside the gene matches. The CDR3 sequence is 14 residues long. Germline V gene sequence: CDR1 SGHDT, CDR2 YYEEEE.

The chain uses TRBV9 and TRBJ2-6; D remains ambiguous. V was trimmed by 4 bases and J by 2 bases, leaving 7 bases between them. CDR3 size: 14 residues. Germline CDR1 and CDR2: SGDLS and YYNGEE. The CDR3 region is CASSKDTGANVLTF. CDR3 DNA sequence: TGTGCCAGCAGCAAAGACACTGGGGCCAACGTCCTGACTTTC.